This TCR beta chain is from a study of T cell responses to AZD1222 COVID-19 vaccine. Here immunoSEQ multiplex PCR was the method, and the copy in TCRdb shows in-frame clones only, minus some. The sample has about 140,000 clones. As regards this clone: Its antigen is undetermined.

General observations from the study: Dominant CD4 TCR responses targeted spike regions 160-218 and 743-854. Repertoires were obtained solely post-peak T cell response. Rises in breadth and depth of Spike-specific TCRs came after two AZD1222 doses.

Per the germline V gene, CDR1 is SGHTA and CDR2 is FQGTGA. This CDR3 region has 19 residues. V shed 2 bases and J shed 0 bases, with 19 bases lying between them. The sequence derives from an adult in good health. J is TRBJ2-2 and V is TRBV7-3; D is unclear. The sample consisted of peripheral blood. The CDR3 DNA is TGTGCCAGCAGCTTAGGACCCCGCGTAGGGTTGGCGAACACCGGGGAGCTGTTTTTT. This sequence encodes CASSLGPRVGLANTGELFF. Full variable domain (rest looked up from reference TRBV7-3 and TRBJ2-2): GAGVSQTPSNKVTEKGKYVELRCDPISGHTALYWYRQSLGQGPEFLIYFQGTGAADDSGLPNDRFFAVRPEGSVSTLKIQRTERGDSAVYLCASSLGPRVGLANTGELFFGEGSRLTVL.